This entry features one TCR beta chain sequence. The junction and the germline gene differ at one end; a read error may be behind it. Combining a sample-barcoded 5' primer with a J-beta primer mix, a second PCR ran for about 7 to 12 cycles. TCRdb analysed the 5' RACE reads with MiXCR anew, one entry per CDR3 protein. The sample lists 870,000 or so distinct CDR3 sequences; about 28% were seen once. The CDR3 totals 14 residues. This record belongs to a study of blood T cells in healthy people across ages. The sample was blood. The J gene is TRBJ2-7, the V gene TRBV12-3 or TRBV12-4, with D perhaps matching TRBD1 or TRBD2 (5 bases each). This receptor was identified in a woman of 80 years or more in good health. The CDR3 sequence: CASSVRQRADEEYF. CDR3 DNA: TGTGCCAGCAGTGTTCGACAGAGGGCCGACGAGGAGTACTTC.